This TCR beta chain was captured in a study of Ad26.COV2.S vaccination and SARS-CoV-2 variants. Whole-study context: Ad26.COV2.S was injected intramuscularly once or twice, 56 days apart.

The repertoire was sequenced with immunoSEQ multiplex PCR; TCRdb's copy has only in-frame clones and lacks some. The data hold some 300,000 clones, with 70% to 90% observed a single time. V shed 0 bases and J 2 bases; nucleotides not matched to a gene: 6. This CDR3 comprises 17 residues. Germline CDR1 reads KGHSH; CDR2 reads LQKENI. Whole-study results and caveats: Measures of TCR breadth and depth may have fallen short of total T cell responses.

As regards this clone: Its specificity is unknown.

Indicated treatment: around 19 received Ad26.COV2.S at low or high dose, single or two shots; about 5 received placebo; per-sample allocation not given. Sampling happened 63 days after the first vaccine or placebo injection. The source material was peripheral blood, sampled in a trial of Ad26.COV2.S vaccine versus placebo. The source of this sequence is a person between 18 and 59 years old who received the Ad26.COV2.S COVID-19 vaccine or a placebo. The rearrangement uses TRBV18 and TRBJ1-2, with 10 bases fitting TRBD1. CDR3 region: CASSPPETGGANYGYTF. CDR3 DNA: TGTGCCAGCTCACCACCCGAGACAGGGGGCGCGAACTATGGCTACACCTTC.